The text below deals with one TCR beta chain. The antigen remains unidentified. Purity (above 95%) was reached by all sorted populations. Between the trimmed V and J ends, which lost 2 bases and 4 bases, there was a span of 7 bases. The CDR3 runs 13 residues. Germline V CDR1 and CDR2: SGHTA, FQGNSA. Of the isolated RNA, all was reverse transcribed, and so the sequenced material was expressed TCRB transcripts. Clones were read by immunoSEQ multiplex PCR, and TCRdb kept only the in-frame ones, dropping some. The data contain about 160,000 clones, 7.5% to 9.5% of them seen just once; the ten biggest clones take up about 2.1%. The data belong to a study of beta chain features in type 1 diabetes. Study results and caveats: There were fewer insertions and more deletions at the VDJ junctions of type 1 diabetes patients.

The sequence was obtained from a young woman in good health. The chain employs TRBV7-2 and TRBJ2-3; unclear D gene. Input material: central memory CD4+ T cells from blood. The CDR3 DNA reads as TGTGCCAGCAGCTTAAGCTTCTCAGATACGCAGTATTTT. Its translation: CASSLSFSDTQYF.